Listed below are T cell receptor beta chains from one sample, sequenced in a study of a mutant IDH1 vaccine in newly diagnosed glioma. Method: immunoSEQ multiplex PCR; TCRdb's copy keeps in-frame clones and lacks some. This sample has approximately 45,000 clones, with around 92% found just once. Antigens for these TCRs are unknown. Sequencing used PBMCs, obtained from a glioma patient whose treatment included an IDH1 peptide vaccine. The receptors shown here come from a man in his forties or fifties with glioma. CDR3s include the opening cysteine and the closing phenylalanine or tryptophan. The D gene is left open where the match is weak. The size entry is marked missing in some rows and otherwise reads once, few, many or a size class.

d_call	clone_size	j_call	v_call	cdr3_nt	cdr3_aa
NA	NA	TRBJ2-7	TRBV19	TGTGCCAGTAGTCCTCGGACAGTCTCCTACGAGCAGTACTTC	CASSPRTVSYEQYF
TRBD1	NA	TRBJ1-5	TRBV2	TGTGCCAGCAGGAGGGGACAGGGAGCGGCCGATCAGCCCCAGCATTTT	CASRRGQGAADQPQHF
NA	NA	TRBJ1-4	TRBV15	TGTGCCACCAGCAGGCGGATGAATGAAAAACTGTTTTTT	CATSRRMNEKLFF
NA	NA	TRBJ2-7	TRBV27	TGTGCCAGCAGTGTCCGGGACACTTCCTACGAGCAGTACTTC	CASSVRDTSYEQYF
TRBD2	once	TRBJ2-7	TRBV19	TGTGCCAGTAGTATGTCCGGGGGGGTCGACGAGCAGTACTTC	CASSMSGGVDEQYF
NA	NA	TRBJ1-2	TRBV10-3	TGTGCCATCAGTGAGGGGCAGGGCTATGGCTACACCTTC	CAISEGQGYGYTF
NA	NA	TRBJ1-2	TRBV15	TGTGCCACCAGCAGTGAGGGGAACTATGGCTACACCTTC	CATSSEGNYGYTF
TRBD1	once	TRBJ2-7	TRBV4-2	TGTGCCAGCAGCCGACAGGGGGCGCTGGAGCAGTACTTC	CASSRQGALEQYF
NA	NA	TRBJ1-6	TRBV27	TGTGCCAGCAGAAGCATCCGTGGGTTTTCCCCCCGTGGGAATTCACCCCTCCACTTT	CASRSIRGFSPRGNSPLHF
TRBD2	NA	TRBJ2-1	TRBV7-2	TGTGCCAGCAGCTCGGGGGGGAAGTACAATGAGCAGTTCTTC	CASSSGGKYNEQFF
TRBD2	NA	TRBJ2-7	TRBV27	TGTGCCAGCAATCCCGGGGGGGGCCGCGAGCAGTACTTC	CASNPGGGREQYF
NA	NA	TRBJ1-5	TRBV11-2	TGTGCCAGCAGCTTAAAAGGGGATCAGCCCCAGCATTTT	CASSLKGDQPQHF
NA	NA	TRBJ2-1	TRBV11-2	TGTGCCAGCAGCTACCGGAGGGGTAATGAGCAGTTCTTC	CASSYRRGNEQFF
NA	NA	TRBJ2-3	TRBV6-5	TGTGCCAGCAGCGCCCAAGGACAGCGCACAGATACGCAGTATTTT	CASSAQGQRTDTQYF
NA	NA	TRBJ1-4	TRBV19	TGTGCCAGTAGTATAGAGGGCAGGGGTGAAAAACTGTTTTTT	CASSIEGRGEKLFF
NA	NA	TRBJ1-1	TRBV7-6	TGTGCCAGCAGCCCAGGGATGGGCACTGAAGCTTTCTTT	CASSPGMGTEAFF
NA	NA	TRBJ2-3	TRBV4-2	TGTGCCAGCAGCCAGAGGGGAGGGGGCGGTGATACGCAGTATTTT	CASSQRGGGGDTQYF
NA	NA	TRBJ1-2	TRBV5-6	TGTGCCAGCAGCTTGGTCGAAAGTTCTCGAGGTGGCTACACCTTC	CASSLVESSRGGYTF
NA	NA	TRBJ2-1	TRBV5-1	TGCGCCAGCAGCTTGGTATCCAGCTCCGGGAATGAGCAGTTCTTC	CASSLVSSSGNEQFF
NA	NA	TRBJ1-3	TRBV5-4	TGTGCCAGCAGCTTGGGTGGCAGGTCTGCTGGAAACACCATATATTTT	CASSLGGRSAGNTIYF
TRBD1	once	TRBJ1-1	TRBV7-9	TGTGCCAGCAGCTTACCATGGACAGGGAATACTGAAGCTTTCTTT	CASSLPWTGNTEAFF
NA	NA	TRBJ1-4	TRBV6-4	TGTGCCAGCAGTGAGGAGGGCGGAAAACTGTTTTTT	CASSEEGGKLFF
NA	NA	TRBJ1-5	TRBV6-5	TGTGCCAGCAGTTACTCAGGCCCGCAGGGCAATCAGCCCCAGCATTTT	CASSYSGPQGNQPQHF
TRBD1	NA	TRBJ1-2	TRBV7-9	TGTGCCAGCAGCCCTCCAGGACAGGCAAACTATGGCTACACCTTC	CASSPPGQANYGYTF
NA	NA	TRBJ2-2	TRBV7-2	TGTGCCAGCAGCTTAAGTGCCACCGGGGAGCTGTTTTTT	CASSLSATGELFF
TRBD2	NA	TRBJ2-1	TRBV4-1	TGCGCCAGCAGCCGCCTAGACTTGCGGGGGAACAATGAGCAGTTCTTC	CASSRLDLRGNNEQFF
TRBD1	NA	TRBJ2-3	TRBV4-1	TGCGCCAGCAGCCAAAGGGGGACAGGCAGCACAGATACGCAGTATTTT	CASSQRGTGSTDTQYF
NA	NA	TRBJ2-7	TRBV5-6	TGTGCCAGCAGCTTGGGGTCAGCCGATCCTACCTACGAGCAGTACTTC	CASSLGSADPTYEQYF
NA	NA	TRBJ2-2	TRBV15	TGTGCCACCAGCAGAGCCAGGACGGGACCCGGGGAGCTGTTTTTT	CATSRARTGPGELFF
NA	NA	TRBJ1-3	TRBV9	TGTGCCAGCAGCGTAGGCGTGCGGGCAGGGTACGGAAACACCATATATTTT	CASSVGVRAGYGNTIYF
NA	NA	TRBJ1-2	TRBV15	TGTGCCACCAGCAGAGATTTAGTGACACGGGGTTATGGCTACACCTTC	CATSRDLVTRGYGYTF
NA	NA	TRBJ1-2	TRBV29-1	TGCAGCGTTGTAGACAGGACCCCCTGGAGCTACACCTTC	CSVVDRTPWSYTF
NA	NA	TRBJ2-3	TRBV4-2	TGTGCCAGCAGCCAATTCCGCACAGATACGCAGTATTTT	CASSQFRTDTQYF
TRBD2	NA	TRBJ2-1	TRBV28	TGTGCCAGCAGTTTTAGGGCGGGAGCCTTTTACAATGAGCAGTTCTTC	CASSFRAGAFYNEQFF
TRBD2	NA	TRBJ2-7	TRBV7-9	TGTGCCAGCAGCCTGTCTACTAGCGGGGCCTCCTACGAGCAGTACTTC	CASSLSTSGASYEQYF
TRBD1	NA	TRBJ2-7	TRBV2	TGTGCCAGCAGTGTGACAGGGGGCGCATACGAGCAGTACTTC	CASSVTGGAYEQYF
NA	NA	TRBJ1-1	TRBV6-5	TGTGCCAGCAGTTCGGGGGGTTTGTACACTGAAGCTTTCTTT	CASSSGGLYTEAFF
NA	NA	TRBJ1-2	TRBV30	TGTGCCTGCTCTCCAAGGTCCCCTTTCAGCGCGGGCTACACCTTC	CACSPRSPFSAGYTF
NA	NA	TRBJ2-5	TRBV9	TGTGCCAGCAGCGCCCCGGATAGGGAGACCCAGTACTTC	CASSAPDRETQYF
TRBD2	few	TRBJ2-1	TRBV4-2	TGTGCCAGCAGCCAAGGGACTAGCCTTGGGGTTAAGTTCTTC	CASSQGTSLGVKFF
TRBD2	NA	TRBJ2-5	TRBV5-6	TGTGCCAGCAGCTTGGACCGGGGGGGCAACCTTCGGGAGACCCAGTACTTC	CASSLDRGGNLRETQYF
NA	NA	TRBJ2-7	TRBV15	TGTGCCACCAGCAGAGCTCCCGAGATGTGGAACGAGCAGTACTTC	CATSRAPEMWNEQYF
NA	NA	TRBJ2-1	TRBV30	TGTGCCTGGAGCCAGGGCGGGTACAATGAGCAGTTCTTC	CAWSQGGYNEQFF
NA	NA	TRBJ1-2	TRBV10-3	TGTGCCATCAGTGAGTCCTGGACGGCTCCTAACTATGGCTACACCTTC	CAISESWTAPNYGYTF
NA	medium-sized	TRBJ2-7	TRBV5-6	TGTGCCAGCACTCGAGACCAGACGTTCTACGAGCAGTACTTC	CASTRDQTFYEQYF
NA	NA	TRBJ1-1	TRBV10-2	TGCGCCAGCAGTTTCGGACGGTGGAACACTGAAGCTTTCTTT	CASSFGRWNTEAFF
TRBD2	once	TRBJ2-7	TRBV10-2	TGCGCCAGCAGTACTAGCGGGGTAGGCGAGCAGTACTTC	CASSTSGVGEQYF
TRBD1	NA	TRBJ2-7	TRBV5-1	TGCGCCAGCAGCTTCCGGGACAGGGACTACGAGCAGTACTTC	CASSFRDRDYEQYF
TRBD1	NA	TRBJ1-5	TRBV10-2	TGCGCCAGCAGCACAGGGGGCTATCAGCCCCAGCATTTT	CASSTGGYQPQHF
TRBD2	NA	TRBJ2-1	TRBV4-3	TGCGCCAGCAGCCCGGGACTAGCTTACAATGAGCAGTTCTTC	CASSPGLAYNEQFF
TRBD2	NA	TRBJ2-3	TRBV10-3	TGTGCCATCAGTGGGGGACTAGCTGTTACAGATACGCAGTATTTT	CAISGGLAVTDTQYF
NA	NA	TRBJ1-1	TRBV30	TGTGCCGGTATTCGGGGGGGAGTGAACACTGAAGCTTTCTTT	CAGIRGGVNTEAFF
NA	NA	TRBJ2-5	TRBV30	TGTGCCTGGAGTCCCCCGGACAGAGAGGGAGGGGGGCAGTACTTC	CAWSPPDREGGGQYF
NA	NA	TRBJ1-1	TRBV28	TGTGCCAGCAACGGGCACACTGAAGCTTTCTTT	CASNGHTEAFF
NA	NA	TRBJ2-6	TRBV15	TGTGCCACCAGCAGAGATCCAGGGTCTGGGGCCAACGTCCTGACTTTC	CATSRDPGSGANVLTF